What follows are 6 T cell receptor beta chains derived from one specimen sequenced in a study of OX40 agonist ivuxolimab in advanced cancers. The library was produced with the immunoSEQ multiplex PCR assay. This immuneACCESS table, as held by TCRdb, lists in-frame sequences with V and J called but not all clones. Of the missing ones, under half trace to an unresolved V gene in checked studies; the others have no known cause. Recorded for this sample are approximately 80,000 clones; around 85% of them occurred a single time. The ten most abundant clones make up about 4% of the sample. This specimen consisted of CD4+ or CD8+ T cells sorted from blood, obtained in a trial of the OX40 agonist ivuxolimab. These receptors all come from an adult with an advanced solid tumor such as melanoma, head and neck, liver or kidney cancer.

This chain links TRBV7-2 with TRBJ2-1; perhaps TRBD2 as D (5 bases). V dropped 5 bases and J dropped 9 bases, with 14 bases sitting between them. The CDR3 runs to 13 residues. Germline V lookup: CDR1 SGHTA, CDR2 FQGNSA. CDR3 sequence reads: CASSPLRGREQFF. The CDR3 bases are TGTGCCAGCAGCCCACTTCGGGGTCGTGAGCAGTTCTTC.

This clone turned up a few times. The chain joins TRBV6-5 to TRBJ1-4; D remains unclear. This CDR3 region has 13 residues. V shed 2 bases and J shed 10 bases, with 11 bases lying between them. Germline CDR1 is MNHEY and CDR2 is SVGAGI. The CDR3 sequence: CASSYREGGKLFF. As DNA, the CDR3 is TGTGCCAGCAGTTACCGAGAGGGCGGAAAACTGTTTTTT.

CDR3 DNA sequence: TGCGCCAGCAGCCGACTAGCCGCCTACGAGCAGTACTTC. This gives the protein CASSRLAAYEQYF. The chain links TRBV5-1 to TRBJ2-7; 7 positions match TRBD2. Trimming took 4 bases from V and 2 from J; bases not matched to a gene: 3. Germline CDR1 reads SGHRS; CDR2 reads YFSETQ. The length of the CDR3 is 13 residues. Combining the CDR3 with reference TRBV5-1 and TRBJ2-7 gives the whole variable domain KAGVTQTPRYLIKTRGQQVTLSCSPISGHRSVSWYQQTPGQGLQFLFEYFSETQRNKGNFPGRFSGRQFSNSRSEMNVSTLELGDSALYLCASSRLAAYEQYFGPGTRLTVT.

The V and J genes are TRBV27 and TRBJ1-1; D is possibly TRBD1 (6 bases). Trimming removed 6 bases from V and 7 bases from J, with 18 bases in between. CDR3 size: 14 residues. Germline-derived CDR1 and CDR2 are MNHEY and SMNVEV (reference sequence). The CDR3 bases are TGTGCCAGCAGCGTAGGGGGTTCGAACGGTGAAGCTTTCTTT. This encodes CASSVGGSNGEAFF.

V is TRBV2 and J is TRBJ1-3; TRBD1 might be the D (5 bases). The length of the CDR3 is 16 residues. Germline V gene data show CDR1 as SNHLY and CDR2 as FYNNEI. Trimming shortened V by 4 bases and J by 0 bases, and 13 bases separated the two germline ends. CDR3 protein: CASSARDGYSGNTIYF. CDR3 nucleotides: TGTGCCAGCAGTGCCCGGGACGGCTACTCTGGAAACACCATATATTTT.

This sequence joins TRBV27 and TRBJ2-7; D is perhaps TRBD1 (6 bases). The CDR3 has 16 amino acids. The V and J ends lost 6 bases and 1 base respectively, with 19 bases between them. CDR1 and CDR2 (germline): MNHEY, SMNVEV (reference sequence). CDR3 sequence: CASSPLTGYFSYEQYF. In nucleotides, the CDR3 is TGTGCCAGCAGCCCCCTGACAGGCTACTTTTCCTACGAGCAGTACTTC.